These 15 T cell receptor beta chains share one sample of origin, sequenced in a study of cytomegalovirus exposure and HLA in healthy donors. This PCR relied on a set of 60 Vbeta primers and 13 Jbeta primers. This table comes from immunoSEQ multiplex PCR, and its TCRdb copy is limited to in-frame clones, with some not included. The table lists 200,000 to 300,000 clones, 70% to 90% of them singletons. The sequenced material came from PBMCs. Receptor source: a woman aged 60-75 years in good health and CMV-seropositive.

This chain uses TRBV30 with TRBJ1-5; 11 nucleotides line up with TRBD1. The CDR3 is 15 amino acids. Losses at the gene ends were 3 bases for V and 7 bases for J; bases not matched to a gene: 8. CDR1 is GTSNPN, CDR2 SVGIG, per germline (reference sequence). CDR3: CAWSGGTGGGQPQHF. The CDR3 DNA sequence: TGTGCCTGGAGCGGCGGGACAGGGGGAGGGCAGCCCCAGCATTTT.

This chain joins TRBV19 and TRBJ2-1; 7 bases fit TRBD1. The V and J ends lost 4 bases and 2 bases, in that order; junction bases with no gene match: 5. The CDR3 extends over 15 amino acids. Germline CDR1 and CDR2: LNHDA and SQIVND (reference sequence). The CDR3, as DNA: TGTGCCAGTAGTACTACCGGGACAGCCTACAATGAGCAGTTCTTC. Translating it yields CASSTTGTAYNEQFF.

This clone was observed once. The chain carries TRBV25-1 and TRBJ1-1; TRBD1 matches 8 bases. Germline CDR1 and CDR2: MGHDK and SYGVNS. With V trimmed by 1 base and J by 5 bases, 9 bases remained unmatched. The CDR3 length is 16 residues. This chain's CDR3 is CASSEWTGQGRTEAFF. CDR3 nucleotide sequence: TGTGCCAGCAGTGAATGGACCGGACAGGGAAGGACTGAAGCTTTCTTT. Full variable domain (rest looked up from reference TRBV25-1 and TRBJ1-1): EADIYQTPRYLVIGTGKKITLECSQTMGHDKMYWYQQDPGMELHLIHYSYGVNSTEKGDLSSESTVSRIRTEHFPLTLESARPSHTSQYLCASSEWTGQGRTEAFFGQGTRLTVV.

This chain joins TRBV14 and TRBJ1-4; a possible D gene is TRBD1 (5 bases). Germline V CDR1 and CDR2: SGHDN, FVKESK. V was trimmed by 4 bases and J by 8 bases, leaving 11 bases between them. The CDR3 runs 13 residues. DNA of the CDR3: TGTGCCAGCAGCCGGGACTATGAGGAAAAACTGTTTTTT. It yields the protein CASSRDYEEKLFF. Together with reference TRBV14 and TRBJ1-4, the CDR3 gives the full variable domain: EAGVTQFPSHSVIEKGQTVTLRCDPISGHDNLYWYRRVMGKEIKFLLHFVKESKQDESGMPNNRFLAERTGGTYSTLKVQPAELEDSGVYFCASSRDYEEKLFFGSGTQLSVL.

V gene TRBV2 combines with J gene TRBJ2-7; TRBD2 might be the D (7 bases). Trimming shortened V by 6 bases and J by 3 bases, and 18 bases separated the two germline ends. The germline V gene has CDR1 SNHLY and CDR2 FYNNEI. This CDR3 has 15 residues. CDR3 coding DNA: TGTGCCAGCAGGAGGGGGGGGACTACCTACTACGAGCAGTACTTC. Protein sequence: CASRRGGTTYYEQYF.

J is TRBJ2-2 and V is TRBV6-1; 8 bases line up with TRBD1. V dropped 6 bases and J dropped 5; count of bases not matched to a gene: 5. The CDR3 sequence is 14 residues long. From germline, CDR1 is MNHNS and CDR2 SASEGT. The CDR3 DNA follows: TGTGCCAGCAGATGGACAGGGCGAACCGGGGAGCTGTTTTTT. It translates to CASRWTGRTGELFF.

For the CDR3, the DNA is TGTGCCAGCAGCTTGGTCCCAGGCTCTGGGGCCAACGTCCTGACTTTC. It translates to CASSLVPGSGANVLTF. The chain has TRBV5-6 and TRBJ2-6, with D hard to call. The CDR3 runs to 16 residues. V lost 0 bases to trimming and J lost 0 bases, with 7 bases between them. Germline CDR1 and CDR2: SGHDT and YYEEEE.

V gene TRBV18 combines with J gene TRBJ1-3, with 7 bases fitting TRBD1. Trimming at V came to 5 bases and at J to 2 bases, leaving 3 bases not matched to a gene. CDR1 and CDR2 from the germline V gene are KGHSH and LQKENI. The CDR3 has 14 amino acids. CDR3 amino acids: CASSRDSTGNTIYF. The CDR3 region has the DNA TGTGCCAGCTCAAGGGACAGTACTGGAAACACCATATATTTT.

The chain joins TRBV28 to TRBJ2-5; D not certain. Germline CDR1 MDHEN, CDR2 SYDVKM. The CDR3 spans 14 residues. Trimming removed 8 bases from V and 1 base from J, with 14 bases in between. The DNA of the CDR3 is TGTGCCAGCTCTCGGAGAGCCCGCCAAGAGACCCAGTACTTC. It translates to CASSRRARQETQYF. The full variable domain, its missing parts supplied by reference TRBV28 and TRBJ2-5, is DVKVTQSSRYLVKRTGEKVFLECVQDMDHENMFWYRQDPGLGLRLIYFSYDVKMKEKGDIPEGYSVSREKKERFSLILESASTNQTSMYLCASSRRARQETQYFGPGTRLLVL.

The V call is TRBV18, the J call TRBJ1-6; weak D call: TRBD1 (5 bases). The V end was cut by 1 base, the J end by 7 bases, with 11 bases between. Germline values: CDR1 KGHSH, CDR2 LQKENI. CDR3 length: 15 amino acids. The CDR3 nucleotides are TGTGCCAGCTCACCACAACCTCAGGGAAATTCACCCCTCCACTTT. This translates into CASSPQPQGNSPLHF.

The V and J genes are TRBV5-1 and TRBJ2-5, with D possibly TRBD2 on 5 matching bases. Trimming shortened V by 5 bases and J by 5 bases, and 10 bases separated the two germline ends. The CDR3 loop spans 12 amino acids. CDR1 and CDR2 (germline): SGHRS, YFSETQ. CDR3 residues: CASRRAGETQYF. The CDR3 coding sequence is TGCGCCAGCAGGAGGGCCGGGGAGACCCAGTACTTC.

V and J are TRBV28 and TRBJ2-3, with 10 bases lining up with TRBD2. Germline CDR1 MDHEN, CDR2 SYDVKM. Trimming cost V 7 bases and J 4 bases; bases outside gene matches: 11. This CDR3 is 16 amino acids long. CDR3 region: CASTSLAGGRADTQYF. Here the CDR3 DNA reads TGTGCCAGCACTTCTTTAGCGGGAGGAAGAGCAGATACGCAGTATTTT.

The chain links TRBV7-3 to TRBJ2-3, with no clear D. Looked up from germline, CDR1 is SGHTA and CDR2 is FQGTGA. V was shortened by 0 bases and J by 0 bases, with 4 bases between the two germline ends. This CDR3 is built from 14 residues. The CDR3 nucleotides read TGTGCCAGCAGCTTAACCGGGAGCACAGATACGCAGTATTTT. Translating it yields CASSLTGSTDTQYF. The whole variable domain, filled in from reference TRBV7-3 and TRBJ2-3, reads GAGVSQTPSNKVTEKGKYVELRCDPISGHTALYWYRQSLGQGPEFLIYFQGTGAADDSGLPNDRFFAVRPEGSVSTLKIQRTERGDSAVYLCASSLTGSTDTQYFGPGTRLTVL.

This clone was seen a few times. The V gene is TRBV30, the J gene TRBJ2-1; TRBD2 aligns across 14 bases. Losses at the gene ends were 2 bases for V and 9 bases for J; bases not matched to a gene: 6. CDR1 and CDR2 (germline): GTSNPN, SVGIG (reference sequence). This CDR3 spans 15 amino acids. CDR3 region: CAWSSGLAGVFEQFF. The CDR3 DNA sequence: TGTGCCTGGAGTTCGGGACTAGCGGGAGTGTTTGAGCAGTTCTTC.

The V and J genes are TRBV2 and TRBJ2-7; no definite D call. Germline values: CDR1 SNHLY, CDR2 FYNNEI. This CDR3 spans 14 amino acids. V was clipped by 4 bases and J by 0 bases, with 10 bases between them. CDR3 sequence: CASSATQSSYEQYF. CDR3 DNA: TGTGCCAGCAGTGCGACTCAAAGCTCCTACGAGCAGTACTTC. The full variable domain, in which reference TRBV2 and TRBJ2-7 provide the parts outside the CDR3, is EPEVTQTPSHQVTQMGQEVILRCVPISNHLYFYWYRQILGQKVEFLVSFYNNEISEKSEIFDDQFSVERPDGSNFTLKIRSTKLEDSAMYFCASSATQSSYEQYFGPGTRLTVT.